This entry features one T cell receptor (beta chain) sequence. The data belong to a study of blood T cells in healthy people across ages. Germline assignment: CDR1 DFQATT and CDR2 SNEGSKA (reference sequence). Trimming took 1 base from V and 1 from J; bases not matched to a gene: 5. The CDR3 sequence is 16 residues long. PCR was performed a second time for about 7 to 11 cycles using a sample-barcoded 5' primer and a J-beta primer mix. In TCRdb, the 5' RACE reads were re-called with MiXCR into one record per CDR3 protein. The table has about 1.4 million distinct CDR3 sequences, approximately 63% seen once.

This sequence originates from a young man in good health. The J gene is TRBJ2-3, the V gene TRBV20-1; the match to TRBD2 covers 10 bases. Input material: blood. The CDR3, as DNA: TGCAGTGCTAGAGTGCTAGCGGGAGTTGGCACAGATACGCAGTATTTT. Translation gives CSARVLAGVGTDTQYF.